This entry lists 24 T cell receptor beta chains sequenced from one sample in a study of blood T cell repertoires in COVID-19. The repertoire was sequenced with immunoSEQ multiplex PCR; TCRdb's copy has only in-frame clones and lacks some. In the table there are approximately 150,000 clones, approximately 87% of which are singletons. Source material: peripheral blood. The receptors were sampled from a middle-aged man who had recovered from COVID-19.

CDR3 bases: TGTGCCAGTAGTAGGGACCTCAACGGAGGGGAAAAACTGTTTTTT. Amino acid sequence: CASSRDLNGGEKLFF. This chain joins TRBV19 and TRBJ1-4; D might be TRBD1 (5 bases). Trimming cost V 4 bases and J 8 bases, with 17 bases left between them. The germline CDR1 and CDR2 sequences are LNHDA and SQIVND (reference sequence). The CDR3 spans 15 residues.

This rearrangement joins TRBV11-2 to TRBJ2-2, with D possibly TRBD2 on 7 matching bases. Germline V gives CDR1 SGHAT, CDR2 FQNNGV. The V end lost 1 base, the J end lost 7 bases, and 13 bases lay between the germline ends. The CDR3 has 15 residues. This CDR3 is CASSLAGGAVGELFF. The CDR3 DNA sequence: TGTGCCAGCAGCTTAGCTGGGGGGGCCGTCGGGGAGCTGTTTTTT.

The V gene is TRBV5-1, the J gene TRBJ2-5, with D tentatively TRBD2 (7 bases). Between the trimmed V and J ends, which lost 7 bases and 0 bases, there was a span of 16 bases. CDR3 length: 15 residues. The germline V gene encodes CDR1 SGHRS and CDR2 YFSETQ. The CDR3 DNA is TGCGCCAGCGGGGAGGGGGGCTGGTACCAAGAGACCCAGTACTTC. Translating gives CASGEGGWYQETQYF.

CDR3 bases: TGCGCCAGCAGTCCTAGCGGGGGGGGTGGGAATACGCAGTATTTT. Translating gives CASSPSGGGGNTQYF. V gene TRBV10-2 combines with J gene TRBJ2-3, with TRBD2 matching 12 bases. The CDR3 loop spans 15 amino acids. V was pared by 5 bases and J by 7 bases, with 7 bases of the junction left unmatched. In germline, CDR1 is WSHSY, CDR2 SAAADI.

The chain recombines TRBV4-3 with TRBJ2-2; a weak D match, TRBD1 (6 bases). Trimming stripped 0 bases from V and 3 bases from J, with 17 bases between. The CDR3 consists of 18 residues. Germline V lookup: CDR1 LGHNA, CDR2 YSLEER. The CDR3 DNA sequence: TGCGCCAGCAGCCAAGACCGTGACAGGTTATCCCACACCGGGGAGCTGTTTTTT. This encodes CASSQDRDRLSHTGELFF.

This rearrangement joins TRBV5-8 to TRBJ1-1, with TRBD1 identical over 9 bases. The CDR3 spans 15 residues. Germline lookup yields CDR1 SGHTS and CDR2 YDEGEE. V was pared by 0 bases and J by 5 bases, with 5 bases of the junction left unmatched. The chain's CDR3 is CASSLGNRGRTEAFF. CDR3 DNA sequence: TGTGCCAGCAGCTTGGGTAACAGGGGGCGTACTGAAGCTTTCTTT.

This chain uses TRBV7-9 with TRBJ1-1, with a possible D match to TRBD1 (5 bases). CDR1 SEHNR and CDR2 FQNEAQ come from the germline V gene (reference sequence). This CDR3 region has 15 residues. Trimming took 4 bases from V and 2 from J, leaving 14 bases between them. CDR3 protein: CASSSTGEDNTEAFF. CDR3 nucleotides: TGTGCCAGCAGCTCAACAGGCGAAGATAACACTGAAGCTTTCTTT.

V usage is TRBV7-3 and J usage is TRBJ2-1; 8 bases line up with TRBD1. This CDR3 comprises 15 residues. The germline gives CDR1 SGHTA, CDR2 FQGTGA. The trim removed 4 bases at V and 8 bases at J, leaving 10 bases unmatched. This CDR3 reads CASSSLGQGGDEQFF. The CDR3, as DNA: TGTGCCAGCAGCTCATTAGGACAGGGTGGAGATGAGCAGTTCTTC.

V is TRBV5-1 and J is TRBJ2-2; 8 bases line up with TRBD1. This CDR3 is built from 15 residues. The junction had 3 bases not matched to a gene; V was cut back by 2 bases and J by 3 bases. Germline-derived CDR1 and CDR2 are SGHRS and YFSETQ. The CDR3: CASSFETGDTGELFF. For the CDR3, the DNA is TGCGCCAGCAGCTTCGAGACAGGGGACACCGGGGAGCTGTTTTTT.

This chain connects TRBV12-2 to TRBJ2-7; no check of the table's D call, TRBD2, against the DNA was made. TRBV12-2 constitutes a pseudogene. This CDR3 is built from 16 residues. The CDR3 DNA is TGTGCAAGTCGCTTCCTACTAGCGGGGGTAATCTACGAGCAGTACTTC. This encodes CASRFLLAGVIYEQYF.

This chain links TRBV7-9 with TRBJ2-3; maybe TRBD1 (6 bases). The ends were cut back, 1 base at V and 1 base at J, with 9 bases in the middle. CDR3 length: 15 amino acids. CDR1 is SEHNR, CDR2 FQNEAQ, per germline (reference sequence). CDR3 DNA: TGTGCCAGCAGCTTAGGTCAGGGGCGCACAGATACGCAGTATTTT. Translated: CASSLGQGRTDTQYF. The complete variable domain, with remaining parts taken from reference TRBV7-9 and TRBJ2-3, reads DTGVSQNPRHKITKRGQNVTFRCDPISEHNRLYWYRQTLGQGPEFLTYFQNEAQLEKSRLLSDRFSAERPKGSFSTLEIQRTEQGDSAMYLCASSLGQGRTDTQYFGPGTRLTVL.

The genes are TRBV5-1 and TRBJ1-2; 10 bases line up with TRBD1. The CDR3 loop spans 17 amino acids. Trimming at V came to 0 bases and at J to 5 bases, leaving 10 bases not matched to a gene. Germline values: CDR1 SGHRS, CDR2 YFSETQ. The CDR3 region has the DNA TGCGCCAGCAGCTTGGTGGGACAGGGGAATTGGGGATATGGCTACACCTTC. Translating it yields CASSLVGQGNWGYGYTF.

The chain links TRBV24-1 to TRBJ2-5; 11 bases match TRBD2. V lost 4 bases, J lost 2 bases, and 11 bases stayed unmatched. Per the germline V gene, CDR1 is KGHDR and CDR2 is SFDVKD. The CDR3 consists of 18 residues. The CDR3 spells CATSDPRLAGGTQETQYF. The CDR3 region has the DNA TGTGCCACCAGTGACCCCCGGCTAGCGGGGGGCACACAAGAGACCCAGTACTTC.

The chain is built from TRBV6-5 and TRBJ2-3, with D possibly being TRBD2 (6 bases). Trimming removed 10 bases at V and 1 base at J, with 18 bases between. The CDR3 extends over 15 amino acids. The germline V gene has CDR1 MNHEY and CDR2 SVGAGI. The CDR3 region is CATMERVAGTDTQYF. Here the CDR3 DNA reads TGTGCCACCATGGAGAGGGTAGCGGGCACAGATACGCAGTATTTT.

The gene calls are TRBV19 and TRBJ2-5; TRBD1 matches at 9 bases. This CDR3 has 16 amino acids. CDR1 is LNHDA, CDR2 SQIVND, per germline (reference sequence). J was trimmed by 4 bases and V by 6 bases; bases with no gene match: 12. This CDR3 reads CASRQGDRASGETQYF. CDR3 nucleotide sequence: TGTGCCAGTAGGCAGGGGGACAGGGCCTCGGGAGAGACCCAGTACTTC.

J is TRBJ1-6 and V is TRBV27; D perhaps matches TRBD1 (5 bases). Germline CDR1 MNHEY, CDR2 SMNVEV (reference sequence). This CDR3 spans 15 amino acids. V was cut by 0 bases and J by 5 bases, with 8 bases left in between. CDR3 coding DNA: TGTGCCAGCAGTTTATCCGGACAAAATAATTCACCCCTCCACTTT. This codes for CASSLSGQNNSPLHF.

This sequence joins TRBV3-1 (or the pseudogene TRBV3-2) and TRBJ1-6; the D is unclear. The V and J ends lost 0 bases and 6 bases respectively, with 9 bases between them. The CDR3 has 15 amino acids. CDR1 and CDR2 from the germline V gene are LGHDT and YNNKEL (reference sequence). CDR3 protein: CASSQERPGNSPLHF. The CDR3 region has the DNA TGTGCCAGCAGCCAAGAGAGGCCGGGTAATTCACCCCTCCACTTT.

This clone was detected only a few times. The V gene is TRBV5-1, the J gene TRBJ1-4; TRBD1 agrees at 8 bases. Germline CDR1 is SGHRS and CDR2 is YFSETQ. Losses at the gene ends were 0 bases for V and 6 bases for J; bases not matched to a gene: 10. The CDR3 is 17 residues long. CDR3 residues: CASSLVGVPGGHEKLFF. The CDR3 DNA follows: TGCGCCAGCAGCTTGGTTGGAGTGCCAGGGGGCCATGAAAAACTGTTTTTT.

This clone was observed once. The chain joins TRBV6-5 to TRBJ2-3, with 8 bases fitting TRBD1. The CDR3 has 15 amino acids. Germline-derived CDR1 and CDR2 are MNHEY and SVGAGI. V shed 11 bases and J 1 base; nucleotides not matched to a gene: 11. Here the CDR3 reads CASNRGSIGTDTQYF. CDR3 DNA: TGTGCCTCTAACAGGGGGAGCATTGGCACAGATACGCAGTATTTT.

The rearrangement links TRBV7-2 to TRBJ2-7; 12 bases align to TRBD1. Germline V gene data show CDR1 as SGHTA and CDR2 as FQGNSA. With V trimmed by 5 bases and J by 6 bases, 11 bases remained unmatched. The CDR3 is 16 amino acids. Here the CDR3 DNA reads TGTGCCAGCAGCCCGAGGATCGGGACAGGGGGCCGCGAGCAGTACTTC. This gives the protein CASSPRIGTGGREQYF.

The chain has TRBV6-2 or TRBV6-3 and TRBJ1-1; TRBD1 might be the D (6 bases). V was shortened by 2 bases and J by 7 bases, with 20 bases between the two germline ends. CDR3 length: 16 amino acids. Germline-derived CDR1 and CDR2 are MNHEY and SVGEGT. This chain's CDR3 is CASSYLSLGRGYEAFF. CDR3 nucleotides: TGTGCCAGCAGTTACCTGTCGCTGGGCAGGGGTTATGAAGCTTTCTTT.

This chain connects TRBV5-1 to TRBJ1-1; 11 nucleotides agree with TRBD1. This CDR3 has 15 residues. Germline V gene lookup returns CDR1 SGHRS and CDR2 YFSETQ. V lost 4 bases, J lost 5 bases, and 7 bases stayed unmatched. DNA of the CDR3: TGCGCCAGCAGCGAGGGGACAGGGGGAAATACTGAAGCTTTCTTT. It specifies CASSEGTGGNTEAFF.

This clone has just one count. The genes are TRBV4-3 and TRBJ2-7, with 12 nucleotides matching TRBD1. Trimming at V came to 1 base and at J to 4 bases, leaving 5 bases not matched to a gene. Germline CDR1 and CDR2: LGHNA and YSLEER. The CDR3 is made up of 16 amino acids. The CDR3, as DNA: TGCGCCAGCAGCCAAGGTCTGGGACAGGGGGCGTACGAGCAGTACTTC. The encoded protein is CASSQGLGQGAYEQYF.

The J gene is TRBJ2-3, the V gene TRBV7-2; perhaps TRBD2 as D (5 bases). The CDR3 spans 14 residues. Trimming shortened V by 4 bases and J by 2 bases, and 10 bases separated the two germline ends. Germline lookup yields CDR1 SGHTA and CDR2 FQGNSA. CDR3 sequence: CASSWNGVTDTQYF. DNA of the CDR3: TGTGCCAGCAGCTGGAACGGGGTCACAGATACGCAGTATTTT. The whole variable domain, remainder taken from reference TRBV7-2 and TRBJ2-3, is GAGVSQSPSNKVTEKGKDVELRCDPISGHTALYWYRQSLGQGLEFLIYFQGNSAPDKSGLPSDRFSAERTGGSVSTLTIQRTQQEDSAVYLCASSWNGVTDTQYFGPGTRLTVL.